The 22 T cell receptor beta chains presented below share a single source sample, sequenced in a study of T-cell reconstitution after alpha-beta-depleted transplantation in children. TCRbeta library construction was performed incorporating unique molecular identifiers. TCRdb ran MiXCR on the PCR reads and lists one entry per CDR3 protein. The sample includes about 200,000 distinct CDR3 sequences, about 14% seen only once; the top ten take about 13%. This specimen consisted of PBMCs from the stem cell graft donor, obtained from the stem cell graft. These receptors all stem from a human donor who donated a stem cell graft to a child with acute lymphoblastic leukemia.

The chain combines TRBV5-4 with TRBJ2-3; the match to TRBD2 covers 10 bases. CDR3 length: 16 residues. The trim removed 4 bases at V and 6 bases at J, leaving 11 bases unmatched. Germline loops: CDR1 SGHNT, CDR2 YYREEE (reference sequence). CDR3 sequence reads: CASSPDGLAGADTQYF. The CDR3 DNA is TGTGCCAGCAGCCCGGACGGGCTAGCGGGAGCCGATACGCAGTATTTT.

This clonotype was seen ten or more times. This rearrangement joins TRBV12-3 or TRBV12-4 to TRBJ2-1; 8 nucleotides line up with TRBD2. The CDR3 has 13 residues. With 3 bases clipped from V and 9 bases from J, the junction kept 4 bases outside the gene matches. This CDR3 reads CASSLGSGTEQFF. In nucleotides, the CDR3 is TGTGCCAGCAGTTTGGGTAGCGGGACTGAGCAGTTCTTC.

This chain joins TRBV6-1 and TRBJ2-5; 8 bases fit TRBD2. Trimming removed 4 bases from V and 6 bases from J; junction bases left unmatched: 10. The CDR3 is 15 residues long. CDR1 and CDR2 from the germline V gene are MNHNS and SASEGT. In DNA, the CDR3 is TGTGCCAGCAGTGTCCCGGGACTAGTCGGAAAGACCCAGTACTTC. This encodes CASSVPGLVGKTQYF.

This clonotype was seen repeatedly, ten times or more. The CDR3 region is CAWSPGGRSEAFF. Written as DNA, the CDR3 is TGTGCCTGGAGTCCGGGAGGGAGATCTGAAGCTTTCTTT. The rearrangement uses TRBV30 and TRBJ1-1; D not resolved. The CDR3 loop spans 13 amino acids. Germline V CDR1 and CDR2: GTSNPN, SVGIG (reference sequence). V shed 2 bases and J shed 6 bases, with 13 bases lying between them.

This clonotype was seen repeatedly, ten times or more. This chain joins TRBV15 and TRBJ2-7; D gene unclear. Germline V gene lookup returns CDR1 LNHNV and CDR2 YYDKDF (reference sequence). Trimming removed 5 bases at V and 6 bases at J, with 14 bases between. The CDR3 is 13 residues long. Written as DNA, the CDR3 is TGTGCCACCAGCCCTCGCTACGATGGCGAGCAGTACTTC. It encodes CATSPRYDGEQYF.

This chain connects TRBV20-1 to TRBJ2-7, with D perhaps TRBD2 (5 bases). V was trimmed by 0 bases and J by 2 bases, leaving 11 bases between them. This CDR3 is built from 14 residues. CDR1 and CDR2 from the germline V gene are DFQATT and SNEGSKA (reference sequence). The CDR3 DNA reads as TGCAGTGCTAGAGAAGCGGAACCCCCCTACGAGCAGTACTTC. As protein: CSAREAEPPYEQYF.

This clonotype was seen ten or more times. CDR3 DNA: TGTGCCAGCAGCCCGGGACTAGAGGGCACCGGGGAGCTGTTTTTT. Translation: CASSPGLEGTGELFF. This sequence joins TRBV11-2 and TRBJ2-2, with 8 bases identical to TRBD2. Germline loops: CDR1 SGHAT, CDR2 FQNNGV. With 5 bases clipped from V and 4 bases from J, the junction kept 6 bases outside the gene matches. The CDR3 runs 15 residues.

The sample holds many counts of this clonotype. The rearrangement links TRBV28 to TRBJ1-1; D is uncertain. V was trimmed by 7 bases and J by 2 bases, leaving 8 bases between them. The CDR3 totals 12 residues. The germline V gene encodes CDR1 MDHEN and CDR2 SYDVKM. The CDR3 is CASITLNTEAFF. CDR3 coding DNA: TGTGCCAGCATTACTTTAAACACTGAAGCTTTCTTT.

The sample holds a few counts of this clonotype. The CDR3, as DNA: TGTGCCAGCAGTTTCCGGGTCCGAGGGAGTGGGGCAGATACGCAGTATTTT. Protein sequence: CASSFRVRGSGADTQYF. The chain uses TRBV27 and TRBJ2-3, with D perhaps matching TRBD2 (5 bases). Trimming shortened V by 3 bases and J by 4 bases, and 20 bases separated the two germline ends. The CDR3 runs to 17 residues. Germline loops: CDR1 MNHEY, CDR2 SMNVEV (reference sequence).

This clonotype was seen repeatedly, ten times or more. The chain carries TRBV24-1 and TRBJ1-1, with TRBD1 matching 9 bases. Trimming removed 7 bases from V and 6 bases from J; junction bases left unmatched: 5. Germline assignment: CDR1 KGHDR and CDR2 SFDVKD. The CDR3 is made up of 13 amino acids. CDR3 in DNA: TGTGCCACCAGCCCGGGACAGGGCCCTGAAGCTTTCTTT. Amino acids: CATSPGQGPEAFF.

This clonotype was detected many times. The rearrangement uses TRBV7-2 and TRBJ2-4; 7 nucleotides agree with TRBD1. J was trimmed by 1 base and V by 5 bases; bases with no gene match: 5. Germline lookup yields CDR1 SGHTA and CDR2 FQGNSA. The CDR3 is made up of 15 amino acids. In nucleotides, the CDR3 is TGTGCCAGCAGCCGAGACAGGGCGGCCAAAAACATTCAGTACTTC. It encodes CASSRDRAAKNIQYF. Drawing the rest from reference TRBV7-2 and TRBJ2-4, the complete variable domain is GAGVSQSPSNKVTEKGKDVELRCDPISGHTALYWYRQSLGQGLEFLIYFQGNSAPDKSGLPSDRFSAERTGGSVSTLTIQRTQQEDSAVYLCASSRDRAAKNIQYFGAGTRLSVL.

This clonotype has ten or more counts. The V call is TRBV6-1, the J call TRBJ2-5, with D possibly being TRBD1 or TRBD2 (6 bases each). This CDR3 contains 14 residues. In germline, CDR1 is MNHNS, CDR2 SASEGT. V was pared by 5 bases and J by 2 bases, with 12 bases between. CDR3 DNA: TGTGCCAGCAGTAGTACAGGGAGGCAAGAGACCCAGTACTTC. Translation: CASSSTGRQETQYF.

This clonotype was seen many times. This rearrangement joins TRBV5-6 to TRBJ2-5; D is unclear. This CDR3 region has 12 residues. Germline V gives CDR1 SGHDT, CDR2 YYEEEE. Trimming cost V 0 bases and J 5 bases, with 5 bases left between them. The CDR3 region is CASSLEWETQYF. The DNA of the CDR3 is TGTGCCAGCAGCTTGGAATGGGAGACCCAGTACTTC. Full variable domain (remainder filled in from reference TRBV5-6 and TRBJ2-5): DAGVTQSPTHLIKTRGQQVTLRCSPKSGHDTVSWYQQALGQGPQFIFQYYEEEERQRGNFPDRFSGHQFPNYSSELNVNALLLGDSALYLCASSLEWETQYFGPGTRLLVL.

Details on this clonotype: A read error may explain this, as a much larger clone is one base away. The chain is built from TRBV12-3 or TRBV12-4 and TRBJ2-7, with 7 bases lining up with TRBD1. This CDR3 spans 14 amino acids. This CDR3 reads CAGSHRDSSYEQYF. The CDR3 DNA is TGTGCCGGCAGTCACCGGGACAGCTCCTACGAGCAGTACTTC.

This clonotype was counted at least ten times. The V gene is TRBV20-1, the J gene TRBJ2-5, with D unresolved. CDR1 is DFQATT, CDR2 SNEGSKA, per germline (reference sequence). This CDR3 contains 13 residues. Trimming shortened V by 5 bases and J by 5 bases, and 15 bases separated the two germline ends. The CDR3 DNA follows: TGCAGTGCTGGCAGGTCGCCGGAGGAGACCCAGTACTTC. It specifies CSAGRSPEETQYF.

The table lists this clonotype with many counts. The J gene is TRBJ2-3, the V gene TRBV4-1; possibly TRBD2 for D (6 bases). This CDR3 contains 17 residues. Per the germline V gene, CDR1 is MGHRA and CDR2 is YSYEKL. V lost 0 bases to trimming and J lost 9 bases, with 22 bases between them. CDR3 protein: CASSQDPPGSVVKTQYF. The CDR3 coding sequence is TGCGCCAGCAGCCAAGATCCGCCCGGGAGCGTCGTAAAGACGCAGTATTTT.

This clonotype appeared a few times. V gene TRBV20-1 combines with J gene TRBJ2-7; D may be TRBD2 (6 bases). The CDR3 has 13 residues. Germline assignment: CDR1 DFQATT and CDR2 SNEGSKA (reference sequence). V was trimmed by 3 bases and J by 4 bases, leaving 13 bases between them. As DNA, the CDR3 is TGCAGTGCTAGGGGGGACTCCTTTTACGAGCAGTACTTC. The encoded protein is CSARGDSFYEQYF.

This clonotype has at least ten counts. The V call is TRBV27, the J call TRBJ1-3, with D unresolved. The CDR3 length is 15 residues. Trimming left V 4 bases short and J 4 bases short, with 14 bases between. Germline CDR1 and CDR2: MNHEY and SMNVEV (reference sequence). As DNA, the CDR3 is TGTGCCAGCAGTTCCTCCGGGGTAGGGGGAAACACCATATATTTT. Translation gives CASSSSGVGGNTIYF.

This rearrangement joins TRBV24-1 to TRBJ1-2; D perhaps matches TRBD1 (6 bases). CDR3 length: 12 amino acids. Germline V lookup: CDR1 KGHDR, CDR2 SFDVKD. The germline V and J ends were trimmed by 6 bases and 7 bases, with 11 bases remaining between them. The chain's CDR3 is CATSLQGFGYTF. In DNA, the CDR3 is TGTGCCACCAGTTTACAGGGATTTGGCTACACCTTC.

The V gene is TRBV12-3 or TRBV12-4, the J gene TRBJ1-1, with D uncertain. V was cut by 4 bases and J by 0 bases, with 9 bases left in between. CDR3 length: 14 amino acids. The DNA for the CDR3 is TGTGCCAGCAGTTCATCCGGAGTGAACACTGAAGCTTTCTTT. It specifies CASSSSGVNTEAFF.

The table lists this clonotype with many counts. This sequence joins TRBV28 and TRBJ2-3, with 12 bases matching TRBD2. Germline CDR1 and CDR2: MDHEN and SYDVKM. The junction had 5 bases not matched to a gene; V was cut back by 4 bases and J by 3 bases. The CDR3 loop spans 16 amino acids. The CDR3 region is CASSSLLAGGTDTQYF. The CDR3 DNA follows: TGTGCCAGCAGTTCCCTACTAGCGGGAGGAACAGATACGCAGTATTTT.

This clonotype was seen repeatedly, ten times or more. The chain carries TRBV5-1 and TRBJ2-2; 8 bases align to TRBD1. The trim removed 3 bases at V and 7 bases at J, leaving 11 bases unmatched. Germline V gene data show CDR1 as SGHRS and CDR2 as YFSETQ. The CDR3 has 16 amino acids. CDR3 nucleotides: TGCGCCAGCAGCTCAATCCGGGACAGGAGGAGCGGGGAGCTGTTTTTT. Translation gives CASSSIRDRRSGELFF.